The 21 T cell receptor beta chains below come from one sample, sequenced in a study of beta chain features in type 1 diabetes. What was sequenced were expressed TCRB transcripts, since all of the isolated RNA had been reverse transcribed. The repertoire was sequenced with immunoSEQ multiplex PCR; TCRdb's copy has only in-frame clones and lacks some. The data show some 410,000 clones, with 9.5% to 12% seen just once and approximately 0.045% held by the top ten. Material for sequencing was naive CD4+ T cells from blood. These receptors originate from a young woman in good health.

This clone was detected a few times. The gene calls are TRBV29-1 and TRBJ1-2, with 8 positions matching TRBD1. Germline V gene sequence: CDR1 SQVTM, CDR2 ANQGSEA. Unmatched junction bases numbered 13, after V lost 5 bases and J lost 14 bases. The CDR3 extends over 12 amino acids. CDR3 nucleotide sequence: TGCAGCGTTCAATCAACAGGGGGACTTGGTACCTTC. Protein product: CSVQSTGGLGTF. Full variable domain (remainder filled in from reference TRBV29-1 and TRBJ1-2): SAVISQKPSRDICQRGTSLTIQCQVDSQVTMMFWYRQQPGQSLTLIATANQGSEATYESGFVIDKFPISRPNLTFSTLTVSNMSPEDSSIYLCSVQSTGGLGTFGSGTRLTVV.

This chain joins TRBV5-1 and TRBJ2-7, with 8 positions matching TRBD1. J gave up 6 bases and V 5 bases, and 7 bases lay outside the gene matches. Germline CDR1 and CDR2: SGHRS and YFSETQ. The CDR3 consists of 13 residues. The CDR3 bases are TGCGCCAGCAGACCAGACAGGGGCTCCGAGCAGTACTTC. Amino acids: CASRPDRGSEQYF.

This clone was counted a few times. The chain couples TRBV9 to TRBJ2-7, with 9 bases matching TRBD2. Trimming removed 0 bases from V and 7 bases from J; junction bases left unmatched: 5. The length of the CDR3 is 14 residues. CDR1 is SGDLS, CDR2 YYNGEE, per germline. CDR3 sequence: CASSVDGTSREQYF. The CDR3 DNA reads TGTGCCAGCAGCGTAGACGGGACTAGCCGGGAGCAGTACTTC.

The genes are TRBV11-2 and TRBJ2-3; TRBD2 is a possible D gene (6 bases). Per the germline V gene, CDR1 is SGHAT and CDR2 is FQNNGV. The CDR3 spans 14 residues. The V and J ends lost 3 bases and 2 bases respectively, with 9 bases between them. The CDR3 protein is CASSFAGNTDTQYF. The CDR3 nucleotides read TGTGCCAGCAGCTTTGCGGGGAACACAGATACGCAGTATTTT.

The CDR3 nucleotides read TGCAGCGTTGTTATCTACAATGAGCAGTTCTTC. It yields the protein CSVVIYNEQFF. This chain uses TRBV29-1 with TRBJ2-1; D unclear. V was clipped by 4 bases and J by 3 bases, with 4 bases between them. CDR3 length equals 11 residues. Germline CDR1 SQVTM, CDR2 ANQGSEA.

This chain's CDR3 is CASSTLSVNTEAFF. The CDR3 nucleotides are TGTGCCAGCAGTACACTGAGCGTGAACACTGAAGCTTTCTTT. The V gene is TRBV27, the J gene TRBJ1-1; D is undetermined. The CDR3 consists of 14 residues. Germline V lookup: CDR1 MNHEY, CDR2 SMNVEV (reference sequence). V was pared by 5 bases and J by 0 bases, with 10 bases between.

This clone has just one count. This rearrangement joins TRBV7-2 to TRBJ1-3; D gene unclear. Germline V gives CDR1 SGHTA, CDR2 FQGNSA. With 2 bases removed from V and 4 bases from J, the gap between germline ends came to 9 bases. This CDR3 contains 14 residues. The CDR3 region has the DNA TGTGCCAGCAGCTTACAGCGGCCGGGAAACACCATATATTTT. Translated, it gives CASSLQRPGNTIYF.

This rearrangement joins TRBV7-2 to TRBJ2-3; 7 positions agree with TRBD1. Trimming cost V 4 bases and J 2 bases; bases outside gene matches: 3. CDR3 length equals 14 residues. Germline CDR1 and CDR2: SGHTA and FQGNSA. Here the CDR3 reads CASSSGQITDTQYF. Written as DNA, the CDR3 is TGTGCCAGCAGCTCGGGACAGATCACAGATACGCAGTATTTT. Based on the CDR3 plus reference TRBV7-2 and TRBJ2-3, the full variable domain is GAGVSQSPSNKVTEKGKDVELRCDPISGHTALYWYRQSLGQGLEFLIYFQGNSAPDKSGLPSDRFSAERTGGSVSTLTIQRTQQEDSAVYLCASSSGQITDTQYFGPGTRLTVL.

The chain combines TRBV6-5 with TRBJ2-6, with D tentatively TRBD1 (5 bases). CDR1 MNHEY and CDR2 SVGAGI come from the germline V gene. The CDR3 totals 15 residues. V was clipped by 5 bases and J by 0 bases, with 8 bases between them. The CDR3 DNA sequence: TGTGCCAGCAGTGGGGCTCTCTCTGGGGCCAACGTCCTGACTTTC. Encoded protein: CASSGALSGANVLTF.

The sample holds a few counts of this clone. This chain connects TRBV27 to TRBJ1-6; TRBD1 might be the D (6 bases). CDR1 is MNHEY, CDR2 SMNVEV, per germline (reference sequence). V lost 8 bases and J lost 6, with 14 bases in between. This CDR3 is built from 14 residues. CDR3 coding DNA: TGTGCCAGCGGGCTAAGGGGGGGTAATTCACCCCTCCACTTT. Its translation is CASGLRGGNSPLHF.

The chain uses TRBV7-6 and TRBJ2-5; no clear D. CDR1 and CDR2 from the germline V gene are SGHVS and FNYEAQ. The germline V and J ends were trimmed by 8 bases and 5 bases, with 9 bases remaining between them. The CDR3 extends over 11 amino acids. The CDR3 region has the DNA TGTGCCAGCGGATCATGGGAGACCCAGTACTTC. Amino acids: CASGSWETQYF. The full variable domain, its missing parts supplied by reference TRBV7-6 and TRBJ2-5, is GAGVSQSPRYKVTKRGQDVALRCDPISGHVSLYWYRQALGQGPEFLTYFNYEAQQDKSGLPNDRFSAERPEGSISTLTIQRTEQRDSAMYRCASGSWETQYFGPGTRLLVL.

This clone was found a few times. CDR3 protein: CASTTGGPVETQYF. CDR3 nucleotide sequence: TGTGCCAGTACTACAGGAGGTCCCGTGGAGACCCAGTACTTC. This chain uses TRBV19 with TRBJ2-5; the D call may be TRBD1 or TRBD2 (5 bases each). The CDR3 runs 14 residues. V was clipped by 7 bases and J by 5 bases, with 17 bases between them. Germline V gene lookup returns CDR1 LNHDA and CDR2 SQIVND (reference sequence).

The rearrangement uses TRBV5-6 and TRBJ2-7, with 8 positions matching TRBD1. Germline V gene data show CDR1 as SGHDT and CDR2 as YYEEEE. The CDR3 runs to 15 residues. Trimming took 4 bases from V and 6 from J; bases not matched to a gene: 12. As DNA, the CDR3 is TGTGCCAGCAGCCAACTCCGGGACAGGTTTATCGAGCAGTACTTC. Amino acids: CASSQLRDRFIEQYF.

There are many counts of this clone. The chain combines TRBV14 with TRBJ1-4; no clear D. V was shortened by 3 bases and J by 15 bases, with 14 bases between the two germline ends. The CDR3 sequence is 12 residues long. The V gene's germline CDR1 is SGHDN and CDR2 FVKESK. CDR3 region: CASSQTGRILFF. In DNA form, the CDR3 reads TGTGCCAGCAGCCAGACGGGTCGGATTTTGTTTTTT.

Only a few counts were recorded for this clone. This chain links TRBV14 with TRBJ2-7, with 11 bases lining up with TRBD1. CDR1 is SGHDN, CDR2 FVKESK, per germline. The CDR3 has 15 residues. The trim removed 5 bases at V and 3 bases at J, leaving 6 bases unmatched. CDR3 DNA: TGTGCCAGCAGCGAACCGGGACAGGGGGTCTACGAGCAGTACTTC. Translation: CASSEPGQGVYEQYF.

The V gene is TRBV20-1, the J gene TRBJ2-1; D perhaps matches TRBD2 (5 bases). CDR3 length: 11 amino acids. V lost 7 bases, J lost 7 bases, and 11 bases lay in between. The germline V gene encodes CDR1 DFQATT and CDR2 SNEGSKA (reference sequence). The CDR3 loop is CSVWRGNEQFF. The CDR3 coding sequence is TGCAGTGTATGGCGAGGGAATGAGCAGTTCTTC.

The chain joins TRBV29-1 to TRBJ2-7; D ambiguous. The CDR3 runs to 14 residues. Between the trimmed V and J ends, which lost 0 bases and 3 bases, there was a span of 12 bases. The germline CDR1 and CDR2 sequences are SQVTM and ANQGSEA. CDR3 sequence reads: CSVEDRLGGYEQYF. The DNA for the CDR3 is TGCAGCGTTGAAGATAGATTGGGCGGCTACGAGCAGTACTTC.

The chain carries TRBV6-5 and TRBJ2-1, with D possibly TRBD2 on 7 matching bases. Germline-derived CDR1 and CDR2 are MNHEY and SVGAGI. The V end lost 7 bases, the J end lost 6 bases, and 19 bases lay between the germline ends. The length of the CDR3 is 15 residues. This chain's CDR3 is CASNPWGGQGNEQFF. In DNA, the CDR3 is TGTGCCAGCAACCCGTGGGGGGGCCAGGGCAATGAGCAGTTCTTC.

This chain links TRBV18 with TRBJ2-5, with no clear D. V gave up 4 bases and J gave up 2 bases, with 11 bases separating them. Germline CDR1 and CDR2: KGHSH and LQKENI. CDR3 length: 14 amino acids. The CDR3 spells CASSLAGRQETQYF. In nucleotides, the CDR3 is TGTGCCAGCTCACTAGCCGGGCGGCAAGAGACCCAGTACTTC.

The table lists this clone with a few counts. The chain joins TRBV9 to TRBJ2-2, with unresolved D. This CDR3 spans 13 amino acids. The V gene lost 7 bases and the J gene lost 0 bases, with 7 bases spanning the gap. The germline gives CDR1 SGDLS, CDR2 YYNGEE. CDR3 DNA: TGTGCCAGCGGTCAGCCGAACACCGGGGAGCTGTTTTTT. This gives the protein CASGQPNTGELFF.

This clone was counted between two and nine times. This chain links TRBV6-5 with TRBJ2-6; TRBD2 is a possible D gene (5 bases). Per germline, CDR1 MNHEY and CDR2 SVGAGI. The CDR3 length is 16 residues. Trimming pared 2 bases from V and 0 bases from J, leaving 8 bases between. In DNA form, the CDR3 reads TGTGCCAGCAGTTACGAGGGAATCTCTGGGGCCAACGTCCTGACTTTC. Its translation is CASSYEGISGANVLTF.